This paragraph covers one TCR beta chain sequence. Per the germline V gene, CDR1 is GTSNPN and CDR2 is SVGIG (reference sequence). This CDR3 is 13 amino acids long. The J segment lost 6 bases and the V segment lost 7 bases, leaving 8 bases of the junction unmatched. This sample was included in a study of shared clonotypes between healthy human individuals. The authors ran the assay at deep level. Each sorted subset replicate got 200 ng genomic DNA, 25,000 to 35,000 genomes. This table comes from immunoSEQ multiplex PCR, and its TCRdb copy is limited to in-frame clones, with some not included. The data show roughly 500,000 clones, with 90% to 96% seen just once and 0.05% to 0.07% held by the top ten.

The TCR was taken from a woman aged 25-40 years in good health. The V and J genes are TRBV30 and TRBJ1-5, with 8 bases fitting TRBD1. Sample: naive CD4+ T cells sorted from blood. Documented subset: CD45RA+ positively selected. The CDR3 region has the DNA TGTGCCTCGCAGGGGGCGCATGGTCAGCCCCAGCATTTT. Its protein is CASQGAHGQPQHF.